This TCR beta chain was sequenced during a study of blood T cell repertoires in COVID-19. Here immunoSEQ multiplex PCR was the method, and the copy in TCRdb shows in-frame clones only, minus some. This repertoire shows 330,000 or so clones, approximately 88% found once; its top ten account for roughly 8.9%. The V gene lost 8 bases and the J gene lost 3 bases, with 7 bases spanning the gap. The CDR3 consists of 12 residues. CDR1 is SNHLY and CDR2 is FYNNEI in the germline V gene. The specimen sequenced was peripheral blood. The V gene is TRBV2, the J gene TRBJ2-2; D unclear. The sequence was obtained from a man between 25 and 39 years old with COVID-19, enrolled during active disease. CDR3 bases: TGTGCCAGCGTATTATACACCGGGGAGCTGTTTTTT. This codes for CASVLYTGELFF.